The clone carrying this T cell receptor beta chain was counted a few times. Its matching antigen is unknown. The data are from a study of T-cell memory formation after mild COVID-19. Constant-segment primers were used for 5'RACE, and the resulting TCR alpha and TCR beta cDNA libraries carried sample barcodes and UMIs. TCRdb used MiXCR to reprocess the 5' RACE reads, holding one entry per CDR3 protein. The table lists about 600,000 distinct CDR3 sequences, less than 25% of them singletons. J lost 3 bases, V lost 4 bases, and 14 bases had no gene match. This CDR3 region has 18 residues. CDR1 is SGHVS, CDR2 FQNEAQ, per germline. Study outcomes and limitations: Memory cells collected pre-infection included some clones that later responded, suggesting cross-reactive memory joined.

The chain uses TRBV7-8 and TRBJ2-1; 8 bases line up with TRBD2. The specimen sequenced was PBMCs or a T cell subset sorted from them (not recorded which). The sequence was collected from an adult woman who had mild COVID-19 (a few samples of this study predate the infection). Cell type and time point are not known. This CDR3 is CASSSMRRNSGNYNEQFF. CDR3 nucleotides: TGTGCCAGCAGCTCCATGCGCCGGAATAGCGGGAACTACAATGAGCAGTTCTTC.